This record covers a single T cell receptor (beta chain). Germline CDR1 SGHTA, CDR2 FQGNSA. The CDR3 extends over 14 amino acids. Trimming left V 1 base short and J 2 bases short, with 8 bases between. TCR templates, approximately 100,000 per sample, were assayed. Libraries were prepared by immunoSEQ multiplex PCR; TCRdb keeps only in-frame clonotypes and omits some of them. Of 100,000 to 120,000 clones listed, roughly 92% are singletons. This record belongs to a study of siplizumab effects on memory and regulatory T cells. The chain joins TRBV7-2 to TRBJ2-5; D might be TRBD1 (6 bases). This TCR came from a human donor in good health. The sample consisted of CD4+ T cells sorted from blood. The DNA for the CDR3 is TGTGCCAGCAGCTTAGGCGACAGGCAAGAGACCCAGTACTTC. Translation gives CASSLGDRQETQYF.